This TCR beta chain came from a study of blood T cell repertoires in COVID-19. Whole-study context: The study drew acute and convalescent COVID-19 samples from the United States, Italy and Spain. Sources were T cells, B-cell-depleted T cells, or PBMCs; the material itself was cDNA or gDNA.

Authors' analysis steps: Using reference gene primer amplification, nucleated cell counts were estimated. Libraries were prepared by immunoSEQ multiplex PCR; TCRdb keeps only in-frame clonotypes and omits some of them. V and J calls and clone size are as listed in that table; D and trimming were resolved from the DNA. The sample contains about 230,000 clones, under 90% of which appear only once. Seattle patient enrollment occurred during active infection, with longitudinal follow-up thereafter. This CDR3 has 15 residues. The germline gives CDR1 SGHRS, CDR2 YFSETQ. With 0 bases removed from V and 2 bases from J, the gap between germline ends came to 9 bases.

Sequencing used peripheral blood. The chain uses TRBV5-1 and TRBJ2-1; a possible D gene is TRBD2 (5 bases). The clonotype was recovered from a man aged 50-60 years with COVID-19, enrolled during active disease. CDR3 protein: CASSLGLATYNEQFF. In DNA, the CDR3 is TGCGCCAGCAGCTTGGGTCTAGCCACCTACAATGAGCAGTTCTTC.